The 10 T cell receptor beta chains below were found in one sample sequenced in a study of T cell responses to AZD1222 COVID-19 vaccine. Some clones are missing from TCRdb's copy, which holds only in-frame ones; the method was immunoSEQ multiplex PCR. The table shows 200,000 or so clones, with about 91% occurring only once. Sequencing was performed on peripheral blood, taken on day 0 of AZD1222 vaccination. The source is an adult in good health.

The J gene is TRBJ1-5, the V gene TRBV19, with TRBD1 identical over 9 bases. CDR1 and CDR2 (germline): LNHDA, SQIVND (reference sequence). This CDR3 contains 16 residues. V was clipped by 4 bases and J by 1 base; unmatched bases: 5. CDR3 amino acids: CASSTPTGGSNQPQHF. The CDR3 bases are TGTGCCAGTAGTACACCGACAGGGGGGAGCAATCAGCCCCAGCATTTT.

The V and J genes are TRBV28 and TRBJ1-5; 10 nucleotides align to TRBD1. The germline gives CDR1 MDHEN, CDR2 SYDVKM. This CDR3 region has 21 residues. J was trimmed by 0 bases and V by 0 bases; bases with no gene match: 14. CDR3 nucleotides: TGTGCCAGCAGTTTATGGGGGCCGGGACAGGGGAACCGTTATAGCAATCAGCCCCAGCATTTT. Its protein product is CASSLWGPGQGNRYSNQPQHF.

The chain joins TRBV27 to TRBJ1-1; no reliable D call. The CDR3 is 15 residues long. In germline, CDR1 is MNHEY, CDR2 SMNVEV (reference sequence). Trimming took 2 bases from V and 0 from J, leaving 10 bases between them. This chain's CDR3 is CASSLVSVMNTEAFF. The CDR3 coding sequence is TGTGCCAGCAGTTTAGTATCAGTCATGAACACTGAAGCTTTCTTT.

The chain is built from TRBV4-1 and TRBJ2-7; 10 nucleotides align to TRBD2. The CDR3 loop spans 14 amino acids. Germline V lookup: CDR1 MGHRA, CDR2 YSYEKL. J lost 6 bases, V lost 3 bases, and 5 bases had no gene match. CDR3 in amino acids: CASSHGLAGVEQYF. The CDR3 nucleotides are TGCGCCAGCAGCCATGGTCTAGCGGGGGTCGAGCAGTACTTC.

CDR3 DNA: TGTGCCAGCAGCTTGGTGGCAGGGGGCGATATGAACTATGGCTACACCTTC. This encodes CASSLVAGGDMNYGYTF. The chain links TRBV5-6 to TRBJ1-2; 8 nucleotides match TRBD1. The ends lost 0 bases at V and 2 bases at J; junction bases unmatched: 9. Germline V CDR1 and CDR2: SGHDT, YYEEEE. CDR3 length: 17 amino acids. The full variable domain, its missing parts supplied by reference TRBV5-6 and TRBJ1-2, is DAGVTQSPTHLIKTRGQQVTLRCSPKSGHDTVSWYQQALGQGPQFIFQYYEEEERQRGNFPDRFSGHQFPNYSSELNVNALLLGDSALYLCASSLVAGGDMNYGYTFGSGTRLTVV.

The V gene is TRBV9, the J gene TRBJ2-3; 7 positions agree with TRBD1. There are 18 residues in the CDR3. Germline V gene sequence: CDR1 SGDLS, CDR2 YYNGEE. Germline trimming cut 4 bases from V and 0 bases from J; bases unmatched to any gene: 14. In nucleotides, the CDR3 is TGTGCCAGCAGCACCCCGACAGGGCACCCCTTAAGCACAGATACGCAGTATTTT. Protein product: CASSTPTGHPLSTDTQYF. Based on the CDR3 plus reference TRBV9 and TRBJ2-3, the full variable domain is DSGVTQTPKHLITATGQRVTLRCSPRSGDLSVYWYQQSLDQGLQFLIQYYNGEERAKGNILERFSAQQFPDLHSELNLSSLELGDSALYFCASSTPTGHPLSTDTQYFGPGTRLTVL.

The rearrangement links TRBV6-5 to TRBJ1-2, with 7 bases matching TRBD1. The J segment lost 2 bases and the V segment lost 5 bases, leaving 5 bases of the junction unmatched. From germline, CDR1 is MNHEY and CDR2 SVGAGI. The CDR3 loop spans 14 amino acids. CDR3 amino acids: CASSRGGGNYGYTF. The CDR3 nucleotides are TGTGCCAGCAGTAGAGGGGGCGGAAACTATGGCTACACCTTC.

The gene calls are TRBV6-5 and TRBJ2-7; D is ambiguous. The CDR3 has 12 residues. V was pared by 7 bases and J by 2 bases, with 9 bases between. Germline V gene lookup returns CDR1 MNHEY and CDR2 SVGAGI. Here the CDR3 reads CASKAPTYEQYF. In nucleotides, the CDR3 is TGTGCCAGCAAAGCACCTACCTACGAGCAGTACTTC.

V gene TRBV6-4 combines with J gene TRBJ1-1, with 7 bases matching TRBD1. With 6 bases clipped from V and 2 bases from J, the junction kept 3 bases outside the gene matches. Germline CDR1 is MRHNA and CDR2 is SNTAGT. The CDR3 consists of 13 residues. The chain's CDR3 is CASRRQGNTEAFF. For the CDR3, the DNA is TGTGCCAGCAGGAGACAGGGAAACACTGAAGCTTTCTTT.

This chain joins TRBV2 and TRBJ2-1; D remains ambiguous. Trimming cost V 4 bases and J 9 bases, with 10 bases left between them. Germline loops: CDR1 SNHLY, CDR2 FYNNEI. The CDR3 has 12 residues. CDR3 sequence reads: CASSAGIGEQFF. The CDR3 coding sequence is TGTGCCAGCAGTGCTGGAATAGGTGAGCAGTTCTTC.